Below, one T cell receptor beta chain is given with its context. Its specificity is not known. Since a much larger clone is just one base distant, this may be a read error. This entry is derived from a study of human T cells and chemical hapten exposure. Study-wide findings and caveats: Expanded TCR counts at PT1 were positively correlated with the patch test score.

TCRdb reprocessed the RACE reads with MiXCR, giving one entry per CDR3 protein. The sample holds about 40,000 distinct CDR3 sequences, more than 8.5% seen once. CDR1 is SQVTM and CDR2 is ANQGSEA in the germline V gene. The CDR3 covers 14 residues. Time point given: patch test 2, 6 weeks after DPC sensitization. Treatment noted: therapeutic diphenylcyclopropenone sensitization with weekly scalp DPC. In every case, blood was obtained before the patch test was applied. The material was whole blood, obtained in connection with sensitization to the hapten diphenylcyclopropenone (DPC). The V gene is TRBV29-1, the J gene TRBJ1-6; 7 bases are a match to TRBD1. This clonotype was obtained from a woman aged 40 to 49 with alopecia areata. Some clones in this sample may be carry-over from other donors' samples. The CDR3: CSVSQGTPNSPLPF. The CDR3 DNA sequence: TGCAGCGTCTCACAGGGGACGCCGAATTCACCCCTCCCCTTT.